This T cell receptor (beta chain) was identified in a study of shared clonotypes between healthy human individuals. Germline V lookup: CDR1 SGHTA, CDR2 FQGNSA. V shed 1 base and J shed 1 base, with 8 bases lying between them. CDR3 length: 15 amino acids. Some clones are missing from TCRdb's copy, which holds only in-frame ones; the method was immunoSEQ multiplex PCR. The sample records 1 million to 1.3 million clones, 75% to 80% being singletons. This clone was counted between two and nine times. The sequencing sample was made of memory CD4+ T cells from PBMCs. Subset: CD45RA-negative fraction. The source of this sequence is a man between 18 and 35 years old in good health. Some clones in this sample may be carry-over from other donors' samples. V and J are TRBV7-2 and TRBJ1-5; D is uncertain. For the CDR3, the DNA is TGTGCCAGCAGCTTAGTGGTTCTCAGCAATCAGCCCCAGCATTTT. Amino acid sequence: CASSLVVLSNQPQHF.